This TCR beta chain derives from a study of blood T cell repertoires in COVID-19. Sequencing was performed with immunoSEQ multiplex PCR; in TCRdb, only in-frame clones are kept and a portion is missing. The sample holds 150,000 or so clones, about 89% seen once. Per germline, CDR1 PRHDT and CDR2 FYEKMQ (reference sequence). After removal of 2 bases from V and 4 bases from J, the junction contained 5 bases not matched to a gene. The CDR3 runs to 15 residues. The source material was peripheral blood. The receptor comes from an elderly man with acute or convalescent COVID-19. The chain has TRBV13 and TRBJ2-7; TRBD2 matches 10 bases. In nucleotides, the CDR3 is TGTGCCAGCAGCTTACTAGCGGGAGCGGGATACGAGCAGTACTTC. It translates to CASSLLAGAGYEQYF. Full variable domain (rest looked up from reference TRBV13 and TRBJ2-7): AAGVIQSPRHLIKEKRETATLKCYPIPRHDTVYWYQQGPGQDPQFLISFYEKMQSDKGSIPDRFSAQQFSDYHSELNMSSLELGDSALYFCASSLLAGAGYEQYFGPGTRLTVT.